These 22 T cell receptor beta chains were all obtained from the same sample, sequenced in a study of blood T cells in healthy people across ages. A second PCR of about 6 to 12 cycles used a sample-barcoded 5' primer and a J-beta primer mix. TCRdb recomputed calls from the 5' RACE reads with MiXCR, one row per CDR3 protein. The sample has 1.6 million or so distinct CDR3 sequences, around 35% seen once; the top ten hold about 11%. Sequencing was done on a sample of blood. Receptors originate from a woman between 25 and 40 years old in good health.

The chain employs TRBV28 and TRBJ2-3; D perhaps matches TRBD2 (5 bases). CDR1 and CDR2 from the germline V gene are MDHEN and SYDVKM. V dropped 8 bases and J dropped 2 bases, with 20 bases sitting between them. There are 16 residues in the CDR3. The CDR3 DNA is TGTGCCAGCTCGAGAAATCCGCGGGCCTCCACAGATACGCAGTATTTT. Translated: CASSRNPRASTDTQYF.

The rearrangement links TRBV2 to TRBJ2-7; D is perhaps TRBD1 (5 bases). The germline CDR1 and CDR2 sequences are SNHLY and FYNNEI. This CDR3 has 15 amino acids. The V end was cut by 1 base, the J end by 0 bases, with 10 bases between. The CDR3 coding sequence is TGTGCCAGCAGTGAAGGTACAGGACACTCCTACGAGCAGTACTTC. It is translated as CASSEGTGHSYEQYF.

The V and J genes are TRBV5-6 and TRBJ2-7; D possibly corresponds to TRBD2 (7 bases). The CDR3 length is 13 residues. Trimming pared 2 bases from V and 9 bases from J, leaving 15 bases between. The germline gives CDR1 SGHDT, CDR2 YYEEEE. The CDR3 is CASSFQGTTMQYF. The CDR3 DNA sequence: TGTGCCAGCAGCTTCCAGGGGACTACGATGCAGTACTTC. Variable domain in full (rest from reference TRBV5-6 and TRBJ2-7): DAGVTQSPTHLIKTRGQQVTLRCSPKSGHDTVSWYQQALGQGPQFIFQYYEEEERQRGNFPDRFSGHQFPNYSSELNVNALLLGDSALYLCASSFQGTTMQYFGPGTRLTVT.

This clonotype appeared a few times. Here the CDR3 reads CASSQAGQVNEKLFF. Here the CDR3 DNA reads TGCGCCAGCAGCCAAGCCGGACAGGTTAATGAAAAACTGTTTTTT. The chain combines TRBV4-1 with TRBJ1-4; 7 bases agree with TRBD1. The CDR3 spans 15 residues. The germline gives CDR1 MGHRA, CDR2 YSYEKL. Trimming at V came to 1 base and at J to 4 bases, leaving 3 bases not matched to a gene.

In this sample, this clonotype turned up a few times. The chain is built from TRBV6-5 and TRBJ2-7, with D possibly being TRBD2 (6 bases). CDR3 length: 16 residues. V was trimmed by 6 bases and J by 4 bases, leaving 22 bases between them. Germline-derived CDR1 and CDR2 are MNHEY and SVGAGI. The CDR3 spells CASRTNSPSRGYEQYF. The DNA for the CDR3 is TGTGCCAGCAGGACCAATAGCCCAAGCCGGGGGTACGAGCAGTACTTC.

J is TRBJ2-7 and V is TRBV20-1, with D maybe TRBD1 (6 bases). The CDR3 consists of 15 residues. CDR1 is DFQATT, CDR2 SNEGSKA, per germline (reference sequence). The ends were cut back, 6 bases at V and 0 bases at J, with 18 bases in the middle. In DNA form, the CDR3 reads TGCAGTGCCCGAGGGGGAGCGATCTACTCCTACGAGCAGTACTTC. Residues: CSARGGAIYSYEQYF.

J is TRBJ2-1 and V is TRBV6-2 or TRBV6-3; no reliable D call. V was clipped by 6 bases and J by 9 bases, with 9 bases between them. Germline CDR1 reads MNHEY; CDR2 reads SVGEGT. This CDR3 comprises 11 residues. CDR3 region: CASSHGPEQFF. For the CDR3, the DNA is TGTGCCAGCAGCCACGGACCTGAGCAGTTCTTC.

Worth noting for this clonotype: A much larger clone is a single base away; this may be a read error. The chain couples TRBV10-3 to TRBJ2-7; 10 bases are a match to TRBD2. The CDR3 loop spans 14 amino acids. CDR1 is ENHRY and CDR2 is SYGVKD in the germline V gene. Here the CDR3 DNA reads TGTGCCAACAGTGAAGTAGCGGGAGGCTACGAGCAGTACTTC. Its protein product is CANSEVAGGYEQYF.

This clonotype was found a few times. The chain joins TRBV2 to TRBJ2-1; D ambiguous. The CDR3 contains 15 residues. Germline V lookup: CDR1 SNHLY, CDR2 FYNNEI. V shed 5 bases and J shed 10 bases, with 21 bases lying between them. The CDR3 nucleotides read TGTGCCAGCAGTCGTACCGGGTCTTCGGCCCCCGAGCAGTTCTTC. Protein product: CASSRTGSSAPEQFF.

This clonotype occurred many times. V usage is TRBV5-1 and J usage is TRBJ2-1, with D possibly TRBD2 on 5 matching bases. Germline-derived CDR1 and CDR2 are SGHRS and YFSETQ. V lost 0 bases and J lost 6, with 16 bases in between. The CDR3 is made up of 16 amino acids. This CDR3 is CASSLVSRGGGNEQFF. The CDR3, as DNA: TGCGCCAGCAGCTTGGTCAGCCGGGGTGGTGGCAATGAGCAGTTCTTC.

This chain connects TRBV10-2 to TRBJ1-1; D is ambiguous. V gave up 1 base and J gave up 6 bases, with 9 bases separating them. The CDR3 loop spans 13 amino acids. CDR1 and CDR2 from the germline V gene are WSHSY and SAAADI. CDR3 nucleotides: TGCGCCAGCAGTGAGTACGCTTGGTCTGAAGCTTTCTTT. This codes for CASSEYAWSEAFF.

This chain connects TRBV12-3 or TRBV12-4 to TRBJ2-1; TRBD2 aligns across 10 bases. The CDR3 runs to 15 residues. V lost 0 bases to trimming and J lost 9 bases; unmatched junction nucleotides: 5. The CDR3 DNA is TGTGCCAGCAGTTTAGCGGCTAGCGGGAGAGTTGAGCAGTTCTTC. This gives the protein CASSLAASGRVEQFF.

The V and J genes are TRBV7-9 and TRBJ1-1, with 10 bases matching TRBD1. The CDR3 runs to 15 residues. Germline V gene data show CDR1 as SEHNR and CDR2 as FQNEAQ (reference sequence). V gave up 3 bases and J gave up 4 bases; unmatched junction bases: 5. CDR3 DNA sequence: TGTGCCAGCAGCTTGGGACAGGGGCGGAGCACTGAAGCTTTCTTT. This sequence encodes CASSLGQGRSTEAFF.

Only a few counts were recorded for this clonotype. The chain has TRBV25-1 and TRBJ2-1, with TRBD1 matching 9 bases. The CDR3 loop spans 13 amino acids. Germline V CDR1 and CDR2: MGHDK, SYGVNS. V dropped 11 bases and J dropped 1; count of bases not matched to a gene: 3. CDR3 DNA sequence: TGTGCCGGTGGACAGGGGTCCTACAATGAGCAGTTCTTC. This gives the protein CAGGQGSYNEQFF.

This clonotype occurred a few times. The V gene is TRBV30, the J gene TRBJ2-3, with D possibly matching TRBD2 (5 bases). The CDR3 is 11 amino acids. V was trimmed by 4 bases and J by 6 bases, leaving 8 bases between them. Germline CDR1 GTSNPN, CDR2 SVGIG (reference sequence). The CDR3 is CAWKDSDTQYF. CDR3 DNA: TGTGCCTGGAAGGACTCCGATACGCAGTATTTT. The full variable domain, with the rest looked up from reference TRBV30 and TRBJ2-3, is SQTIHQWPATLVQPVGSPLSLECTVEGTSNPNLYWYRQAAGRGLQLLFYSVGIGQISSEVPQNLSASRPQDRQFILSSKKLLLSDSGFYLCAWKDSDTQYFGPGTRLTVL.

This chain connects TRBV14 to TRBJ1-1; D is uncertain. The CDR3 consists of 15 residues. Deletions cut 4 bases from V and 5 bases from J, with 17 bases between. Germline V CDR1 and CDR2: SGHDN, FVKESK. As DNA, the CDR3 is TGTGCCAGCAGCCGGGTTACGTTCTCGTGGACTGAAGCTTTCTTT. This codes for CASSRVTFSWTEAFF.

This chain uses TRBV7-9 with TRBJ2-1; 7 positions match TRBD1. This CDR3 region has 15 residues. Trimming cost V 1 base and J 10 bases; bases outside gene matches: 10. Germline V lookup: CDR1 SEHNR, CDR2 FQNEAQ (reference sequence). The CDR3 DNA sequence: TGTGCCAGCAGCTTAGTGGCAGGGGGAGATTGGGAGCAGTTCTTC. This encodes CASSLVAGGDWEQFF.

In DNA form, the CDR3 reads TGCAGTGCCTCTGACCCGAGGGAGCAGTACTTC. Protein product: CSASDPREQYF. The chain has TRBV20-1 and TRBJ2-5; D is possibly TRBD2 (5 bases). The CDR3 spans 11 residues. CDR1 and CDR2 from the germline V gene are DFQATT and SNEGSKA (reference sequence). Trimming removed 6 bases from V and 11 bases from J, with 16 bases in between.

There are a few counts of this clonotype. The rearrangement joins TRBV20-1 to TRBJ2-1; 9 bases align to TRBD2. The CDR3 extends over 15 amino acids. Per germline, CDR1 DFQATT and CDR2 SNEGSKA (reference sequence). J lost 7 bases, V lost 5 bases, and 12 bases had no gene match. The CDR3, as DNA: TGCAGTGCTCCCAAGGCGGGGGGGGCCGGGAATGAGCAGTTCTTC. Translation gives CSAPKAGGAGNEQFF.

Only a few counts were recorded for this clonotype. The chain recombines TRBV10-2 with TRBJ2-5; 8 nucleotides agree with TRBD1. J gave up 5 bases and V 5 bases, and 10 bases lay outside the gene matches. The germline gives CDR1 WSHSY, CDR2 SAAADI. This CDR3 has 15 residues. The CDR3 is CASSYHQGAGETQYF. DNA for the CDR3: TGCGCCAGCAGTTACCATCAGGGGGCTGGTGAGACCCAGTACTTC.

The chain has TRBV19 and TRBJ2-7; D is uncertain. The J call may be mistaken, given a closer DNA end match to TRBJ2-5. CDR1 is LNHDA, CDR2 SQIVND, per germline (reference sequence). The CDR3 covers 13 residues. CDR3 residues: CASRKPPRETQYF. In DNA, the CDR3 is TGTGCCAGTAGAAAGCCCCCCCGAGAGACCCAGTACTTC.

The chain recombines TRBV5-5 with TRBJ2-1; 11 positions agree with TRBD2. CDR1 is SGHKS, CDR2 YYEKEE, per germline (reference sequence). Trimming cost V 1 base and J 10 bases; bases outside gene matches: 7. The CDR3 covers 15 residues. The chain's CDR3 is CASSLYTSGGGEQFF. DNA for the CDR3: TGTGCCAGCAGCTTGTATACTAGCGGGGGCGGGGAGCAGTTCTTC.